Following are 21 T cell receptor beta chains from one sample sequenced in a study of shared clonotypes between healthy human individuals. Method: immunoSEQ multiplex PCR; TCRdb's copy keeps in-frame clones and lacks some. The sample yields 2 million to 2.5 million clones, roughly 94% seen once. Material for sequencing was naive CD4+ T cells sorted from blood. The sample's subset: CD45RA+ positively selected. Receptors originate from a man between 18 and 29 years old in good health.

This clone is a singleton in its sample. A read error may be the cause here, since a much bigger clone is one base away. This CDR3 is also generated by other DNA sequences in the sample. The genes are TRBV7-2 and TRBJ2-7, with 13 bases that match TRBD2. The CDR3 consists of 14 residues. Germline V gene data show CDR1 as SGHTA and CDR2 as FQGNSA. V was pared by 4 bases and J by 5 bases, with 2 bases of the junction left unmatched. The CDR3 region has the DNA TGTGCCAGCAGCTCCGGACTAGCGGGAGACGAGCAGTACTTC. The encoded protein is CASSSGLAGDEQYF.

J is TRBJ2-7 and V is TRBV29-1; D unclear. V gave up 0 bases and J gave up 2 bases, with 8 bases separating them. CDR1 and CDR2 from the germline V gene are SQVTM and ANQGSEA. The CDR3 contains 13 residues. The CDR3 is CSVEDAQTYEQYF. The CDR3 DNA reads TGCAGCGTTGAAGATGCCCAGACCTACGAGCAGTACTTC.

This chain connects TRBV2 to TRBJ1-2, with D possibly being TRBD1 (5 bases). Germline-derived CDR1 and CDR2 are SNHLY and FYNNEI. CDR3 length: 15 amino acids. The V gene lost 1 base and the J gene lost 8 bases, with 17 bases spanning the gap. The CDR3 loop is CASSEEKGEVGGYTF. CDR3 DNA sequence: TGTGCCAGCAGTGAAGAGAAAGGGGAGGTCGGGGGCTACACCTTC.

The chain combines TRBV28 with TRBJ2-7; TRBD1 matches at 7 bases. V gave up 4 bases and J gave up 0 bases; unmatched junction bases: 6. CDR1 MDHEN and CDR2 SYDVKM come from the germline V gene. The CDR3 length is 15 residues. CDR3 amino acids: CASSWDSAFSYEQYF. The CDR3 nucleotides are TGTGCCAGCAGTTGGGACAGTGCTTTCTCCTACGAGCAGTACTTC.

CDR3 DNA: TGCGCCAGCAGCCAGGACAGGGTTAGGGCCGAGCAGTACTTC. Amino acid sequence: CASSQDRVRAEQYF. This sequence joins TRBV4-3 and TRBJ2-7, with TRBD1 matching over 8 bases. V shed 3 bases, J shed 6 bases, and the junction held 7 bases outside the gene matches. Per germline, CDR1 LGHNA and CDR2 YSLEER. This CDR3 has 14 amino acids.

This chain connects TRBV7-9 to TRBJ2-5, with TRBD2 identical over 12 bases. The CDR3 is 18 amino acids. J was trimmed by 2 bases and V by 1 base; bases with no gene match: 8. CDR1 and CDR2 (germline): SEHNR, FQNEAQ (reference sequence). For the CDR3, the DNA is TGTGCCAGCAGCTTAGAGATAGGACTAGCGGGATGGCAAGAGACCCAGTACTTC. It encodes CASSLEIGLAGWQETQYF. The whole variable domain, remainder taken from reference TRBV7-9 and TRBJ2-5, is DTGVSQNPRHKITKRGQNVTFRCDPISEHNRLYWYRQTLGQGPEFLTYFQNEAQLEKSRLLSDRFSAERPKGSFSTLEIQRTEQGDSAMYLCASSLEIGLAGWQETQYFGPGTRLLVL.

The rearrangement uses TRBV6-6 and TRBJ2-7; D possibly corresponds to TRBD2 (5 bases). Trimming removed 2 bases from V and 6 bases from J, with 14 bases in between. Germline V CDR1 and CDR2: MNHNY, SVGAGI (reference sequence). This CDR3 is built from 14 residues. The CDR3: CASSYGQRTSEQYF. The DNA of the CDR3 is TGTGCCAGCAGTTACGGGCAGCGGACGAGCGAGCAGTACTTC.

The rearrangement links TRBV5-1 to TRBJ2-4; D might be TRBD1 (5 bases). V was clipped by 0 bases and J by 5 bases, with 15 bases between them. Germline V lookup: CDR1 SGHRS, CDR2 YFSETQ. The CDR3 extends over 16 amino acids. The CDR3 loop reads CASSLEPGPRQNIQYF. The CDR3 DNA reads TGCGCCAGCAGCTTGGAGCCAGGGCCGCGGCAAAACATTCAGTACTTC.

This chain joins TRBV2 and TRBJ1-5; D uncertain. From germline, CDR1 is SNHLY and CDR2 FYNNEI. V was shortened by 2 bases and J by 2 bases, with 10 bases between the two germline ends. The CDR3 consists of 15 residues. The CDR3 loop is CASSESRAGNQPQHF. The CDR3, as DNA: TGTGCCAGCAGTGAAAGTCGGGCGGGCAATCAGCCCCAGCATTTT.

This clone came up once. V is TRBV6-5 and J is TRBJ1-3; D not certain. This CDR3 is built from 14 residues. The V end lost 2 bases, the J end lost 4 bases, and 9 bases lay between the germline ends. Germline loops: CDR1 MNHEY, CDR2 SVGAGI. The CDR3, as DNA: TGTGCCAGCAGTTACGGCGTCAAGGGAAACACCATATATTTT. It specifies CASSYGVKGNTIYF.

V gene TRBV4-2 combines with J gene TRBJ1-2; D unclear. V was trimmed by 0 bases and J by 3 bases, leaving 2 bases between them. This CDR3 has 12 amino acids. Germline V gene sequence: CDR1 LGHNA, CDR2 YNFKEQ. The CDR3 DNA reads TGTGCCAGCAGCCAAGATGACTATGGCTACACCTTC. Its protein is CASSQDDYGYTF.

This chain joins TRBV6-4 and TRBJ1-5; 7 bases agree with TRBD1. The CDR3 length is 13 residues. The germline gives CDR1 MRHNA, CDR2 SNTAGT. V shed 5 bases and J 5 bases; nucleotides not matched to a gene: 3. The DNA of the CDR3 is TGTGCCAGCAGTCAACAGGGGTATCAGCCCCAGCATTTT. It yields the protein CASSQQGYQPQHF.

The chain is built from TRBV10-2 and TRBJ1-1; unclear D gene. The V and J ends lost 4 bases and 1 base respectively, with 7 bases between them. From germline, CDR1 is WSHSY and CDR2 SAAADI. The CDR3 consists of 13 residues. CDR3 loop: CASSVEGNTEAFF. As DNA, the CDR3 is TGCGCCAGCAGTGTGGAAGGGAACACTGAAGCTTTCTTT.

V is TRBV10-2 and J is TRBJ1-3, with TRBD1 matching over 7 bases. V shed 1 base, J shed 7 bases, and the junction held 13 bases outside the gene matches. There are 17 residues in the CDR3. Germline V gene data show CDR1 as WSHSY and CDR2 as SAAADI. The CDR3 region has the DNA TGCGCCAGCAGTGAGTGGTCCAGGGGGAGAGGTTTGAACACCATATATTTT. Translation gives CASSEWSRGRGLNTIYF.

V and J are TRBV5-1 and TRBJ2-3, with no clear D. V was trimmed by 6 bases and J by 2 bases, leaving 16 bases between them. CDR3 size: 15 residues. Germline CDR1 and CDR2: SGHRS and YFSETQ. The CDR3 sequence: CASTSTATVTDTQYF. For the CDR3, the DNA is TGCGCCAGCACGTCTACTGCCACCGTCACAGATACGCAGTATTTT.

The chain couples TRBV11-2 to TRBJ2-3; either TRBD1 or TRBD2 may fit D (5 bases each). CDR3 size: 16 residues. The germline V gene encodes CDR1 SGHAT and CDR2 FQNNGV. With 5 bases removed from V and 0 bases from J, the gap between germline ends came to 15 bases. The CDR3 bases are TGTGCCAGCAGCAGAGGGACGTTCCCTAGCACAGATACGCAGTATTTT. As protein: CASSRGTFPSTDTQYF.

J is TRBJ2-1 and V is TRBV5-6, with D possibly TRBD2 on 5 matching bases. Trimming removed 5 bases at V and 10 bases at J, with 19 bases between. This CDR3 region has 14 residues. Germline assignment: CDR1 SGHDT and CDR2 YYEEEE. This CDR3 is CASRRNGEILEQFF. For the CDR3, the DNA is TGTGCCAGCAGAAGAAACGGGGAAATACTGGAGCAGTTCTTC.

The chain uses TRBV30 and TRBJ1-2; D is unresolved. Deletions cut 7 bases from V and 0 bases from J, with 9 bases between. Per the germline V gene, CDR1 is GTSNPN and CDR2 is SVGIG (reference sequence). CDR3 length equals 12 residues. The CDR3 nucleotides read TGTGCCTATCTGGAGCCTAACTATGGCTACACCTTC. This encodes CAYLEPNYGYTF.

The chain is built from TRBV29-1 and TRBJ2-1, with TRBD2 matching over 8 bases. Unmatched junction bases numbered 13, after V lost 7 bases and J lost 8 bases. The CDR3 length is 14 residues. CDR1 and CDR2 (germline): SQVTM, ANQGSEA. Written as DNA, the CDR3 is TGCAGCGGACGTGGTGGACTAGCATCGGATGAGCAGTTCTTC. Translating it yields CSGRGGLASDEQFF.

This clone is a singleton in its sample. An end of the junction does not agree with germline; a read error may underlie this. This rearrangement joins TRBV27 to TRBJ1-6, with TRBD1 as a possible D gene (6 bases). The CDR3 contains 15 residues. The germline V gene has CDR1 MNHEY and CDR2 SMNVEV (reference sequence). This CDR3 reads CASKGGSSYSSPLHF. The CDR3 nucleotides read TGTGCCAGCAAGGGGGGGAGCTCCTATAGTTCACCCCTCCACTTT.

The J gene is TRBJ2-3, the V gene TRBV7-2; 9 bases fit TRBD1. V lost 4 bases and J lost 4; bases outside the gene matches: 6. The germline gives CDR1 SGHTA, CDR2 FQGNSA. The CDR3 consists of 15 residues. The CDR3 loop reads CASSSGQGRADTQYF. Written as DNA, the CDR3 is TGTGCCAGCAGCTCCGGACAGGGGCGCGCAGATACGCAGTATTTT.